This T cell receptor (beta chain) was sequenced for a study of cytomegalovirus exposure and HLA in healthy donors (TCRdb year 2017). Some background on the complete study: According to an earlier analysis of 450 to 650 of the donors, about 179 million T cells yielded 117 million unique TCR beta sequences and approximately 300 Gb of sequence data. About 300 gigabases of sequencing data and roughly 81 million unique TCR sequences made up an early release that covered around 640 HLA-typed donors. Of the roughly 420 genotyped donors, 81% were placed in the genetic ancestry cluster associated with self-reported Caucasian donors. The study aimed to test whether signatures of past pathogen exposure could be identified by cataloging public T cell receptors. Using immunosequencing, the study profiled T cell repertoires from 666 subjects and related those repertoires to cytomegalovirus serostatus. In addition to the first cohort of hundreds of subjects, a separate validation cohort of approximately 110 different subjects was used. To predict cytomegalovirus infection status, the study combined high-throughput TCR immunosequencing, statistical association of individual TCRs with disease status, and machine learning. A later analysis re-analyzed previously published TCR beta repertoires from 500 to 700 donors and added high-resolution HLA genotyping to study TCR occurrence patterns. The later analysis used no new phenotypic data to find candidate immune exposures, relying instead on TCR beta sequences and their occurrence across donors. An earlier analysis of approximately 500 of the donors applied high-throughput TCR beta sequencing to assess whether each TCR beta V gene segment acted as functional or pseudogenic. Alongside the repertoire data, information on donor age, sex, ethnicity and CMV serostatus was compiled. A later genetic analysis took genome-wide SNP genotypes for about 55% of the roughly 670 donors and used that subset as a discovery cohort. Every repertoire in the discovery cohort had been generated on one and the same sequencing platform. Both class I and class II loci were covered by HLA typing, at four-digit resolution. Typing coverage differed by locus: A, B, C, DRB1 and DQB1 were typed in roughly 620-630 donors, DQA1 in 500 to 550, DPA1 in around 600, and DPB1 in around 490. Four to six DR-DQ haplotypes were handled as single units for association and clustering because linkage in the cohort was strong. Across approximately 420 genotyped donors of the cohort, an average of about 240,000 unique TCR beta nucleotide sequences per donor were sequenced, and roughly a sixth of those sequences were non-productive. What the work shows at the level of the full study, not this receptor alone: It was suggested by the authors that the approach could potentially be generalized to other disease states and immunological phenotypes. At a false discovery rate of 0.05, a later analysis linked approximately 18,000 TCR beta sequences to specific HLA alleles. V-gene and J-gene trimming of TCR beta chains was associated with a missense DCLRE1C variant in a later genetic analysis, and the association was replicated in an independent cohort. A later analysis found that most CMV-associated TCR beta chains appeared HLA-restricted, with HLA associations seemingly driven largely by CMV exposure. According to a later genetic analysis, donors in an Asian-associated ancestry cluster had fewer N-insertions in productive TCRs than the approximately 690-donor mean. Sequencing depth was assumed to be roughly uniform across donors in the presence/absence analyses, though that assumption may not hold. A few of the identified cytomegalovirus-associated TCR beta chains were confirmed in vitro to be specific for cytomegalovirus antigens. Correlated functional status among segregating V segments might be attributable to linkage disequilibrium, but an unknown experimental factor could not be ruled out. In a later analysis, several top co-occurrence clusters were reported to appear linked to parvovirus B19, influenza, CMV and Epstein-Barr virus. Most TCR sequences were observed very rarely across donors, whereas some public TCRs were present in many individuals. A further reported finding was that TCR beta sequences accurately predicted the HLA-A and HLA-B alleles for most subjects in the first cohort. In this cohort, only TCR beta chains were sequenced, and detectable features were limited by the absence of alpha or paired-chain data. The earlier analysis of nearly 600 of the donors excluded 15 to 20 rarely observed V segments, including chromosome 9 orphons, because counts were too low. The study listed approximately 150 TCR beta chains as associated with cytomegalovirus. Because some donors lacked HLA typing at each locus, the association tests relied only on the typed subset. For the cohort, immune exposure information was limited to CMV serostatus. When HLA alleles, especially DR and DQ, strongly co-occurred, TCR associations were difficult to assign to individual alleles. Cytomegalovirus status was reported to be diagnosed by the classifier with high specificity and sensitivity in both the original and validation cohorts. A cluster of highly shared sequence variants was judged likely to represent a technical artifact of the sequencing pipeline. In a later analysis, HLA-associated TCR beta chains were found to be more clonally expanded and to have lower generation probabilities than equally common non-associated chains. According to a later analysis, TCR association rates differed among HLA loci, with DRB1 alleles showing the most associated TCRs and HLA-C alleles showing the fewest. Some IMGT-functional V segments, including TRBV6-2 and TRBV6-3, could not be told apart with the 87-base-pair reads, so those segments were excluded. In an earlier analysis of 587 of the donors, most TCR beta V segments appeared in productive rearrangements about 87% or about 30% of the time, broadly matching IMGT annotations.

The receptor library was made with the immunoSEQ multiplex PCR assay. For the multiplex PCR, a mixture combining 60 forward primers for TCR Vbeta segments and 13 reverse primers for TCR Jbeta segments was used. A multiplex PCR assay on genomic DNA amplified the CDR3 region of rearranged TCR beta genes. The amplified TCR beta libraries were sequenced on the Illumina HiSeq System as 87-base-pair reads. The source study handled its data this way. Across the roughly 670 repertoires, a later analysis counted approximately 83 million unique TCR beta chains, roughly 11 million of which were shared by at least two donors. To remove PCR and sequencing errors, raw reads were error-corrected and collapsed into unique sequences using a nearest-neighbor algorithm that merged closely related sequences. To assign V, D and J gene segments, CDR3 sequences were aligned to IMGT reference sequences. For a sequence to be retained, a match of at least six nucleotides was required to both a V gene segment and a J gene segment. Rearrangements were called productive when the CDR3 lacked stop codons and stayed in frame with V and J; all others were non-productive. Following IMGT convention, CDR3 was defined as the stretch from the second conserved V-encoded cysteine to the conserved J-encoded phenylalanine. In an earlier analysis of roughly 610 of the donors, sequences lacking an unambiguous match to a single V gene segment were excluded. In an earlier analysis of some 590 of the donors, a V segment was called functional when productive rearrangements were above 56.7%, and segregating when the standard deviation between donors exceeded 5%. A statistical classification framework was built for diagnosing cytomegalovirus status from the catalog of TCR beta chain sequences. A later analysis assigned V and J genes by comparing TCR nucleotide sequences with IMGT/GENE-DB human TR gene sequences. The TCRdist pipeline was used in a later analysis to assign CDR3 sequences and most-parsimonious VDJ recombination scenarios. In a later analysis, each TCR beta chain was defined by its CDR3 amino acid sequence together with its V-gene family, and reads without a unique V-gene family were excluded. A later analysis removed 592 highly shared, low-generation-probability nucleotide sequences to deal with suspected cross-contamination and a sequencing artifact. In a later analysis, a clonal expansion index was calculated for each public chain from normalized within-repertoire ranks of inferred template counts. In a later analysis, generation probabilities were computed with a VDJ recombination model fitted to out-of-frame rearrangements, and the resulting probabilities were checked against IGoR. In a later analysis, TCR-TCR, TCR-HLA and TCR-CMV co-occurrence was scored with hypergeometric tests, and a repertoire-size bias correction was applied to TCR pairs. False discovery rates were estimated in a later analysis by permuting HLA or CMV assignments 20 times. In a later analysis, co-occurring TCRs were grouped with DBSCAN, and TCRdist sequence similarity was added when clustering was performed within HLA-allele-positive subsets. Repertoires with fewer than 30,000 or more than 120,000 public chains, plus five repertoires with anomalous nucleotide sharing, were excluded from co-occurrence clustering. TCRdb provides this immuneACCESS table in a form limited to in-frame rearrangements. Some clones are lacking; in checked studies, under half of them reflect an unresolved V gene, and why the rest are absent is not known. That table is the source of V, J and clone size, and D and trimming were worked out from the DNA. This sample comprises 100,000 to 150,000 clones, 7% to 9.5% of them detected only once. The ten largest clones represent approximately 6.4% of the sample.

The CDR3, cysteine through phenylalanine, is 15 amino acids long. Only the CDR3 region is kept as DNA, spanning 45 bases read in frame from base 1. Trimming leaves V shorter by 2 bases and J shorter by 2 bases, with the junction holding 3 bases beyond the gene matches. Based on the germline V gene (reference sequence), the CDR1 and CDR2 sequences are SGHKS and YYEKEE. In total, roughly 670 healthy bone marrow donors made up the cohort. All cohort members were sampled while nominally healthy, although unrecorded immune exposures were likely present. The donor was CMV seropositive and was included in the group of 250 to 350 seropositive cohort members. A peripheral blood sample was provided by each donor, and peripheral blood mononuclear cells were used for TCR beta sequencing. Genomic DNA was extracted from the blood cell samples with the Qiagen DNeasy Blood Extraction Kit. On this clone itself: The antigen this receptor binds is unknown. One base away there is no much larger clone; base qualities are not given.

The source is a woman aged 40 to 55 in good health and CMV-seropositive. The V gene is TRBV5-5 and the J gene is TRBJ2-7, and TRBD2 aligns with 11 junction nucleotides. Sequences were obtained from PBMCs. The CDR3 protein sequence reads: CASSFSGGVTYEQYF. Read as DNA, the sequence is TGTGCCAGCAGCTTTAGCGGGGGGGTTACCTACGAGCAGTACTTC.